This T cell receptor (beta chain) was captured in a study of blood T cell repertoires in COVID-19. The wider study: Researchers got acute and convalescent COVID-19 samples from the United States, Italy and Spain. PBMCs, B-cell-depleted T cells, or T cells were the source of the cDNA or gDNA that made up the material.

In the study's own analysis: Estimation of nucleated cell counts was performed using reference gene primer amplification. TCRdb's table, derived via immunoSEQ multiplex PCR, lists solely in-frame clones and lacks some. V and J calls and clone size are copied from that table; D and trimming were computed from the DNA. The repertoire holds tens of thousands of clones, with roughly 81% as singletons. CDR3 length: 15 amino acids. CDR1 is SNHLY and CDR2 is FYNNEI in the germline V gene. Deletions cut 4 bases from V and 5 bases from J, with 14 bases between. The chain uses TRBV2 and TRBJ1-4; a weak D match, TRBD1 (6 bases). Sequenced: peripheral blood. The TCR sequence derives from a man older than 75 with acute or convalescent COVID-19. The CDR3 reads CASSVMGGLNEKLFF. The CDR3, as DNA: TGTGCCAGCAGTGTTATGGGGGGGCTCAATGAAAAACTGTTTTTT.